Described below is a single T cell receptor (beta chain) sequence and its context. What it binds is unknown. The data belong to a study of blood T cells in healthy people across ages. V gave up 6 bases and J gave up 5 bases; unmatched junction bases: 9. Germline values: CDR1 MDHEN, CDR2 SYDVKM. The CDR3 is 15 residues long. With a J-beta primer mix and a sample-barcoded 5' primer, a second PCR ran 7 to 11 cycles. TCRdb passed the 5' RACE reads through MiXCR, listing each CDR3 protein once. The sample records roughly 1,500,000 distinct CDR3 sequences, approximately 32% being singletons. Broader study findings: Significant beta diversity loss was already apparent by age approximately 36, declining roughly linearly. Donor CMV status was unknown, possibly confounding expanded clonotype changes.

Sample: blood. The clonotype originates from a woman in her 30s in good health. The gene calls are TRBV28 and TRBJ2-1; 8 bases align to TRBD2. The CDR3 DNA reads as TGTGCCAGCAGACTAAGCGGGAGTTCGAACAATGAGCAGTTCTTC. This gives the protein CASRLSGSSNNEQFF.